This T cell receptor beta chain stems from a study of regulatory T cells in long-lasting Graves disease. Overall study context: Freshly diagnosed Graves' patients had used antithyroid drugs for under 3 months.

The CDR3 is made up of 14 amino acids. Trimming removed 5 bases at V and 7 bases at J, with 15 bases between. The study's findings and limits: The study found TRBV28, TRBJ1-2 and TRBJ2-5 favored in persistent disease.

This clonotype was found many times. Its target is not known. iRepertoire HTBI primers and Arm-PCR of CDR3 regions built TCR beta libraries. Using its own MiXCR run on the multiplex PCR reads, TCRdb lists one record per CDR3 protein. Among fewer than 350,000 distinct CDR3 sequences listed, more than 15% were seen once. The time point denotes: newly diagnosed GD, antithyroid drugs for less than 3 months. Scientists built the TCR library using RNA that was extracted from PBMCs. This material consisted of peripheral blood mononuclear cells (PBMCs), taken at new diagnosis, from a patient treated with antithyroid drugs. The origin of this receptor is a female donor with Graves disease. The J gene is TRBJ2-1, the V gene TRBV12-3 or TRBV12-4; no clear D. Here the CDR3 reads CASSLYFVENEQFF. CDR3 DNA sequence: TGTGCCAGCAGTCTTTATTTCGTAGAGAATGAGCAGTTCTTC.